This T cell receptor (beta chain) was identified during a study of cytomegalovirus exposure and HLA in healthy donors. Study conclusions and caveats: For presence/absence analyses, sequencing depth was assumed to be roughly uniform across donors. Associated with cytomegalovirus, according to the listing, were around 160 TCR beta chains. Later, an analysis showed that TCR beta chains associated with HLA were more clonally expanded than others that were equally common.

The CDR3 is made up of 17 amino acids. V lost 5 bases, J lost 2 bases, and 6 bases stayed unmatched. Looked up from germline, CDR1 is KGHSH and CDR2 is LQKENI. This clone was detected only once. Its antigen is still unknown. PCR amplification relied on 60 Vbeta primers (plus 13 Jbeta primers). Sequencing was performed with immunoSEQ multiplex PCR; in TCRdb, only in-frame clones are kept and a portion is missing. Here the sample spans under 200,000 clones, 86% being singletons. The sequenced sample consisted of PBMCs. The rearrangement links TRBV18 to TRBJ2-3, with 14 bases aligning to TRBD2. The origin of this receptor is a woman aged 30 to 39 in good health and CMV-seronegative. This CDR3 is CASSSGTSGSPTDTQYF. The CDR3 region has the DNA TGTGCCAGCTCATCGGGGACTAGCGGGAGTCCCACAGATACGCAGTATTTT.